This T cell receptor (beta chain) derives from a study of T cell repertoires and Cas9 in healthy adults. Overall study context: Multi-effector potency, cytotoxicity and lineage were assessed in SpCas9-reactive CD4 and CD8 T cells. Study-level findings and limits: In vitro, SpCas9-reactive Tregs were reported to curb effector T cell proliferation and function.

Clones were read by immunoSEQ multiplex PCR, and TCRdb kept only the in-frame ones, dropping some. The table lists 20,000 to 25,000 clones, 90% of them singletons. About this clone itself: Its target is unknown.

This CDR3 spans 15 amino acids. Per germline, CDR1 SGHTA and CDR2 FQGNSA. V was shortened by 1 base and J by 7 bases, with 16 bases between the two germline ends. Specimen: CD4+ effector T cells (CD127+, CD25-, CD137-, CD154-) from PBMCs; culture status not recorded. The sequence was collected from a human donor in good health. The chain is built from TRBV7-2 and TRBJ1-2; D is perhaps TRBD1 (6 bases). The CDR3 coding sequence is TGTGCCAGCAGCTTAGGGGCAGGGGATTCGTCTGGCTACACCTTC. Amino acids: CASSLGAGDSSGYTF.